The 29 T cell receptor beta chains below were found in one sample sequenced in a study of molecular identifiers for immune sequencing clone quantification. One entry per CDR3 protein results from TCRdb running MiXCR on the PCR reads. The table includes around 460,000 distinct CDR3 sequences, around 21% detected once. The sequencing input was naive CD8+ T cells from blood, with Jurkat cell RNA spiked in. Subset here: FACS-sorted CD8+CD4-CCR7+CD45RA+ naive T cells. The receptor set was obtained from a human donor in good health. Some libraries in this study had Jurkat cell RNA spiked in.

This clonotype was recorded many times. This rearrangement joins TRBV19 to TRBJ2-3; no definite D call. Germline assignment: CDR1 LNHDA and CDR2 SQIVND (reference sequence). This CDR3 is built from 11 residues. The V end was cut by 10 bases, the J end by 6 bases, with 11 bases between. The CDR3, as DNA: TGTGCCACTGCCGACCCGGATACGCAGTATTTT. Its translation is CATADPDTQYF.

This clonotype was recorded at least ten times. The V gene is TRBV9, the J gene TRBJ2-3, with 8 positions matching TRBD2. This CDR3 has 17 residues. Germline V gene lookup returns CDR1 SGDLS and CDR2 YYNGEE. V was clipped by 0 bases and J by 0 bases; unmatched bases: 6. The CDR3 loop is CASSVALAGASTDTQYF. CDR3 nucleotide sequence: TGTGCCAGCAGCGTAGCCCTAGCGGGCGCTAGCACAGATACGCAGTATTTT.

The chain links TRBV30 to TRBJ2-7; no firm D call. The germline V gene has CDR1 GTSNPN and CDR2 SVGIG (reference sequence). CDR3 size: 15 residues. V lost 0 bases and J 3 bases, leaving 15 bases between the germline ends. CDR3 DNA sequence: TGTGCCTGGAGTGTATTACCTATCCTGAACTACGAGCAGTACTTC. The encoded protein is CAWSVLPILNYEQYF.

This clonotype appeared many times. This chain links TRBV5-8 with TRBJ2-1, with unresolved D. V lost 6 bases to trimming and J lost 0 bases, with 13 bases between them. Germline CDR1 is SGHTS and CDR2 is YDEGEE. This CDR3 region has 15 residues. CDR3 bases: TGTGCCAGCATTCCGGGCCCGAGCTCCTACAATGAGCAGTTCTTC. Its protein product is CASIPGPSSYNEQFF.

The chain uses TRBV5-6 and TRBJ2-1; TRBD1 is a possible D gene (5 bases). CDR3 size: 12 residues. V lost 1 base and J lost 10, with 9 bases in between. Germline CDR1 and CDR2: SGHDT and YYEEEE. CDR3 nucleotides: TGTGCCAGCAGCTTGCTGGGGCAGGAGCAGTTCTTC. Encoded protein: CASSLLGQEQFF. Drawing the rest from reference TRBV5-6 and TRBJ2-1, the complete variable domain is DAGVTQSPTHLIKTRGQQVTLRCSPKSGHDTVSWYQQALGQGPQFIFQYYEEEERQRGNFPDRFSGHQFPNYSSELNVNALLLGDSALYLCASSLLGQEQFFGPGTRLTVL.

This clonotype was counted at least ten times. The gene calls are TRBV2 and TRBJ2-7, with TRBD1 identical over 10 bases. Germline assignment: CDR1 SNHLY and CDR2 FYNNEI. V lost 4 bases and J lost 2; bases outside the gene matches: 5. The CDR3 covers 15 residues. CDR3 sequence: CASSVRDRGPYEQYF. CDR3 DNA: TGTGCCAGCAGTGTACGGGACAGGGGTCCCTACGAGCAGTACTTC.

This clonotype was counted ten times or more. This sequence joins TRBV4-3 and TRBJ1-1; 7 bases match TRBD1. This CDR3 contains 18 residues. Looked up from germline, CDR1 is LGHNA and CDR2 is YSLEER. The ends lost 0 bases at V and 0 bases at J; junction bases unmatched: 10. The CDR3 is CASSQEIQGTAMNTEAFF. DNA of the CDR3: TGCGCCAGCAGCCAAGAGATTCAAGGGACAGCCATGAACACTGAAGCTTTCTTT.

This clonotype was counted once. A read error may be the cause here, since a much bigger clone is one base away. In DNA, the CDR3 is TGCGCCAGCAGCTTAGGACAGTTAGGGGAAGAGACCCAGTGCTTC. Translated, it gives CASSLGQLGEETQCF. V usage is TRBV5-1 and J usage is TRBJ2-5; D may be TRBD1 (6 bases). CDR1 is SGHRS and CDR2 is YFSETQ in the germline V gene. The CDR3 sequence is 15 residues long.

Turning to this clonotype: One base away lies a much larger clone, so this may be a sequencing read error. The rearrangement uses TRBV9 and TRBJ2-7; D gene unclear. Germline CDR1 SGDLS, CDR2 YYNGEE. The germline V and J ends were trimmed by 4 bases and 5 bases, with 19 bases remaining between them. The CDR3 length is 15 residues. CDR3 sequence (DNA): TGTGCCAGCAGCACGACCGAGACCGTCGCAGACGAGCAGTACTTC. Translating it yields CASSTTETVADEQYF.

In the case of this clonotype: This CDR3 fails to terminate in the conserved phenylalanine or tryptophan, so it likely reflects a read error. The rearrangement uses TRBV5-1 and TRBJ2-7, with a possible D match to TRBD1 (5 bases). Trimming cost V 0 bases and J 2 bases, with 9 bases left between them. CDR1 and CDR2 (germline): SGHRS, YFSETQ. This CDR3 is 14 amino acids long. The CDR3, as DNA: TGCGCCAGCAGCTTGGAGCAGGGAACCTACGAGCAGTACTAC. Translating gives CASSLEQGTYEQYY.

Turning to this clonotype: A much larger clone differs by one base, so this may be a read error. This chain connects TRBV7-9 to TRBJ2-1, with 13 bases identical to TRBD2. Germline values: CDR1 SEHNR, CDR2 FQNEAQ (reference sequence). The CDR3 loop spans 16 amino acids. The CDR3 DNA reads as TGTGCCGGCAGCCAGACCTGGACTAGCGGGAGCGATGAGCAGTTCTTC. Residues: CAGSQTWTSGSDEQFF.

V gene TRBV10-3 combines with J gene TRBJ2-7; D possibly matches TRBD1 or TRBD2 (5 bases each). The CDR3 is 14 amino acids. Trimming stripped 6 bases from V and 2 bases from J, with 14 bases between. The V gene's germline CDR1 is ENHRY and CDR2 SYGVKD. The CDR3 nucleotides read TGTGCCATCAGGTTGGGGGAACTCACCTACGAGCAGTACTTC. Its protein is CAIRLGELTYEQYF.

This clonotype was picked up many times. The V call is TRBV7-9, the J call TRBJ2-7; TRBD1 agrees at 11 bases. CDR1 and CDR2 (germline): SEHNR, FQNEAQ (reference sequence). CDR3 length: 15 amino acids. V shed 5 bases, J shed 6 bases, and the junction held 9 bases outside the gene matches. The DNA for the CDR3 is TGTGCCAGCAGCGCCGGACAGGGGGCGCGTCTCGAGCAGTACTTC. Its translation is CASSAGQGARLEQYF.

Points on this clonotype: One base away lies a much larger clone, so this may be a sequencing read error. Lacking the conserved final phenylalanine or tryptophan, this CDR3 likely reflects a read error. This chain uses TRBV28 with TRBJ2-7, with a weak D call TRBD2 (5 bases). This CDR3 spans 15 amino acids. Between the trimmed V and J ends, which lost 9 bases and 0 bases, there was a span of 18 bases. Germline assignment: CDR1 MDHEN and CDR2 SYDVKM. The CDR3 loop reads CASESWTSDSYEQYL. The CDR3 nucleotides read TGTGCCAGTGAGTCTTGGACTTCAGACTCCTACGAGCAGTACCTC.

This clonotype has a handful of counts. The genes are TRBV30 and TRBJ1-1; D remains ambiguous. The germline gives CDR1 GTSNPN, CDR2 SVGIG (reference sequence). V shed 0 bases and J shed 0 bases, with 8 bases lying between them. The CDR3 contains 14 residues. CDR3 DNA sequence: TGTGCCTGGAGTGTAGAGGCAATGAACACTGAAGCTTTCTTT. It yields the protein CAWSVEAMNTEAFF.

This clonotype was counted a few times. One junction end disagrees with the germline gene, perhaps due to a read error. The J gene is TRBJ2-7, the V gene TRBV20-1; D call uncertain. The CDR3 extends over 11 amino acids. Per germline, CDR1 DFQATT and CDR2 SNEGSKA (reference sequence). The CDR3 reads CGARDVREQYF. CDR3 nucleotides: TGCGGTGCTAGAGATGTCCGGGAGCAGTACTTC.

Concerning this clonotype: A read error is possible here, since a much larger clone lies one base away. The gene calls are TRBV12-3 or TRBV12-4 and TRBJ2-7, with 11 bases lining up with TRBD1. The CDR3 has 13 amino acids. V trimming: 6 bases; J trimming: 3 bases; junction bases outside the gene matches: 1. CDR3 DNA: TGTGCCAGCAGGGGACAGGGGGACTACGAGCAGTACTTC. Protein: CASRGQGDYEQYF.

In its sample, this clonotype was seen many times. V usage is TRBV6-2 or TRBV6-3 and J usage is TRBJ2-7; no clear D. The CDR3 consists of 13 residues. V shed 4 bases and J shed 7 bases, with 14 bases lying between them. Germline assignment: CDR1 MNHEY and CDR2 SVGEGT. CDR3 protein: CASSWPLVREQYF. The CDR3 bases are TGTGCCAGCAGTTGGCCCCTCGTTCGGGAGCAGTACTTC.

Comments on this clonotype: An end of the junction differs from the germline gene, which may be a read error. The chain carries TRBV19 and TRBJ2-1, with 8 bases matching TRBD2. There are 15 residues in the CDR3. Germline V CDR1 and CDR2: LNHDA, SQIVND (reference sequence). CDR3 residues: CASSINGGDRTEQLF. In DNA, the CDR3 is TGTGCCAGTAGTATTAACGGGGGGGATCGCACTGAGCAGCTCTTC.

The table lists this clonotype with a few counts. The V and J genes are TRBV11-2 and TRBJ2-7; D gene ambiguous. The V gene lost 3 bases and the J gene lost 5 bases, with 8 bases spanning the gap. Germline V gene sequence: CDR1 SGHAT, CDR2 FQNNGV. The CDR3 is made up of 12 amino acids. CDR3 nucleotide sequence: TGTGCCAGCAGCTTGGGGATTCACGAGCAGTACTTC. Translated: CASSLGIHEQYF.

CDR3 nucleotide sequence: TGTGCTAGTGGTTTAGGGGGCGCCTACGAGCAGTACTTC. This codes for CASGLGGAYEQYF. This rearrangement joins TRBV12-5 to TRBJ2-7, with 7 nucleotides matching TRBD1. Trimming removed 3 bases from V and 2 bases from J; junction bases left unmatched: 1. The CDR3 is 13 residues long. CDR1 is LGHNT, CDR2 FRNRAP, per germline.

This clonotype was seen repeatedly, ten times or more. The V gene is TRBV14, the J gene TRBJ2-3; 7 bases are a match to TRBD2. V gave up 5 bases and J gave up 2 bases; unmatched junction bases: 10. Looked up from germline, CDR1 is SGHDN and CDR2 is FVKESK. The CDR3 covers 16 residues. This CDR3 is CASSLKSGGLTDTQYF. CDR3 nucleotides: TGTGCCAGCAGCTTGAAATCGGGAGGACTCACAGATACGCAGTATTTT.

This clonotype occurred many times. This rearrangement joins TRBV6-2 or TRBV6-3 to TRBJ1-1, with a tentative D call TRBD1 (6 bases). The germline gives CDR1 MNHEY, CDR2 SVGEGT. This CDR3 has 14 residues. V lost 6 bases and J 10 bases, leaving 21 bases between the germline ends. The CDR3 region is CASSSLYRAVGAFF. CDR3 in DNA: TGTGCCAGCAGCTCTCTCTACAGGGCGGTGGGAGCTTTCTTT.

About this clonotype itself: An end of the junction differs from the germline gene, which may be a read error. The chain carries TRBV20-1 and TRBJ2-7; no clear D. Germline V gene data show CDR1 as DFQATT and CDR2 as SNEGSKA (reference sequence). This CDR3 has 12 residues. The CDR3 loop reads CSAPSSSHEQYF. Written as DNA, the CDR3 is TGCAGTGCTCCTAGTAGCTCCCACGAGCAGTACTTC.

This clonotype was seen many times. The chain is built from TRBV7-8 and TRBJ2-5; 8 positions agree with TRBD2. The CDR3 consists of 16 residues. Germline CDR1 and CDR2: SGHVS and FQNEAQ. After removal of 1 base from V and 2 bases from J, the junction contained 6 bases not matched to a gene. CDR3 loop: CASSLVLASGQETQYF. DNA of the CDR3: TGTGCCAGCAGCTTAGTCCTCGCTAGCGGGCAAGAGACCCAGTACTTC.

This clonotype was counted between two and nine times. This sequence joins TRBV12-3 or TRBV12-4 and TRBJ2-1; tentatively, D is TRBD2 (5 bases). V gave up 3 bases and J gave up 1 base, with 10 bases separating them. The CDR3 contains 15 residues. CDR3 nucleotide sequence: TGTGCCAGCAGTTTTGGTCCGGGGTCCTACAATGAGCAGTTCTTC. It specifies CASSFGPGSYNEQFF.

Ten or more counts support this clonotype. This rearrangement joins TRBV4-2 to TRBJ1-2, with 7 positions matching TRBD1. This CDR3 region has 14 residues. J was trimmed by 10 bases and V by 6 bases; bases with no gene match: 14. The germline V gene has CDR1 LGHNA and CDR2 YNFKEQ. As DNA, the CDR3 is TGTGCCAGCAGTCCGTCCGAGACAGGGAAATTCTACACCTTC. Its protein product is CASSPSETGKFYTF.

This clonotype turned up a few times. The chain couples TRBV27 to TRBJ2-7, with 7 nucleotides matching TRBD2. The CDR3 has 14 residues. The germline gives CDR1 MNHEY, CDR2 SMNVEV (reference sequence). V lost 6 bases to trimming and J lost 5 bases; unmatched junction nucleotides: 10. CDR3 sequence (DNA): TGTGCCAGCAGCCCCCTGGGAGGGAGTAACGAGCAGTACTTC. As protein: CASSPLGGSNEQYF.

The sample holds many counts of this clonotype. The CDR3 DNA is TGTGCCAGCAGCTTAAGCGGGAGTGGCAATGAGCAGTTCTTC. This gives the protein CASSLSGSGNEQFF. The rearrangement joins TRBV7-2 to TRBJ2-1; TRBD2 aligns across 8 bases. The ends lost 2 bases at V and 6 bases at J; junction bases unmatched: 3. The germline gives CDR1 SGHTA, CDR2 FQGNSA. The CDR3 has 14 amino acids.